Listed here are 19 T cell receptor beta chains from one sample, sequenced in a study of T cell responses to AZD1222 COVID-19 vaccine. Produced via immunoSEQ multiplex PCR; TCRdb's table is partial and in-frame only. The data contain fewer than 100,000 clones, 70% to 90% of them singletons. The input for sequencing was peripheral blood, taken on day 0 of AZD1222 vaccination. These receptors were collected from an adult in good health.

This chain connects TRBV5-1 to TRBJ2-7, with D perhaps matching TRBD1 (6 bases). Between the trimmed V and J ends, which lost 5 bases and 2 bases, there was a span of 14 bases. Per the germline V gene, CDR1 is SGHRS and CDR2 is YFSETQ. The CDR3 extends over 14 amino acids. Here the CDR3 DNA reads TGCGCCAGCAGGTGGTTACAGGGCGCCTACGAGCAGTACTTC. It encodes CASRWLQGAYEQYF.

V is TRBV9 and J is TRBJ1-2, with 11 nucleotides matching TRBD1. Trimming took 3 bases from V and 3 from J; bases not matched to a gene: 4. CDR3 length: 15 residues. Germline CDR1 reads SGDLS; CDR2 reads YYNGEE. CDR3 sequence: CASSAPGQGDYGYTF. The CDR3 DNA reads TGTGCCAGCAGCGCCCCGGGACAGGGGGACTATGGCTACACCTTC.

The chain links TRBV5-5 to TRBJ2-7; 10 positions agree with TRBD1. From germline, CDR1 is SGHKS and CDR2 YYEKEE (reference sequence). V lost 2 bases and J lost 3; bases outside the gene matches: 5. The CDR3 runs 15 residues. CDR3 DNA: TGTGCCAGCAGCTTACTCGGGACAGGGGTCTACGAGCAGTACTTC. Translated, it gives CASSLLGTGVYEQYF.

This rearrangement joins TRBV7-9 to TRBJ1-6; a possible D gene is TRBD1 (5 bases). This CDR3 is 19 amino acids long. V lost 5 bases and J lost 1, with 21 bases in between. Germline V CDR1 and CDR2: SEHNR, FQNEAQ (reference sequence). The DNA for the CDR3 is TGTGCCAGCAGCGGAGCCGGGACCCTGGGAGGGTCCTATAATTCACCCCTCCACTTT. Translation gives CASSGAGTLGGSYNSPLHF.

V usage is TRBV6-6 and J usage is TRBJ1-2; a weak D match, TRBD1 (5 bases). Germline CDR1 is MNHNY and CDR2 is SVGAGI (reference sequence). V was cut by 0 bases and J by 4 bases, with 9 bases left in between. This CDR3 has 14 residues. CDR3 protein: CASSYSGGSYGYTF. The CDR3 DNA reads as TGTGCCAGCAGTTACTCTGGGGGAAGCTATGGCTACACCTTC.

The chain recombines TRBV19 with TRBJ2-2; no definite D call. V was clipped by 5 bases and J by 5 bases, with 12 bases between them. Germline V gene sequence: CDR1 LNHDA, CDR2 SQIVND (reference sequence). The CDR3 is made up of 14 amino acids. CDR3 residues: CASSFAGGTGELFF. CDR3 in DNA: TGTGCCAGTAGTTTTGCAGGTGGGACCGGGGAGCTGTTTTTT.

Only one count was recorded for this clone. This chain joins TRBV11-3 and TRBJ2-1; 9 nucleotides match TRBD1. V lost 5 bases and J lost 4; bases outside the gene matches: 3. The CDR3 covers 14 residues. The germline V gene encodes CDR1 SGHNT and CDR2 YENEEA. As DNA, the CDR3 is TGTGCCAGCAGCAGGACAGGGGCATACAATGAGCAGTTCTTC. Residues: CASSRTGAYNEQFF.

V usage is TRBV7-2 and J usage is TRBJ2-5, with D perhaps matching TRBD2 (6 bases). The CDR3 has 13 amino acids. Germline CDR1 reads SGHTA; CDR2 reads FQGNSA. V was clipped by 10 bases and J by 4 bases, with 16 bases between them. CDR3 loop: CAKAGGIGETQYF. The CDR3 DNA reads as TGTGCCAAGGCCGGGGGAATCGGAGAGACCCAGTACTTC.

The count of this clone is one. The chain couples TRBV7-9 to TRBJ2-5; 14 bases agree with TRBD2. J gave up 4 bases and V 4 bases, and 5 bases lay outside the gene matches. Germline V gene data show CDR1 as SEHNR and CDR2 as FQNEAQ (reference sequence). The CDR3 is 16 amino acids. The CDR3 bases are TGTGCCAGCAGCTCCGGACTAGCGGGGGGCGGAGAGACCCAGTACTTC. Translation gives CASSSGLAGGGETQYF. Combining the CDR3 with reference TRBV7-9 and TRBJ2-5 gives the whole variable domain DTGVSQNPRHKITKRGQNVTFRCDPISEHNRLYWYRQTLGQGPEFLTYFQNEAQLEKSRLLSDRFSAERPKGSFSTLEIQRTEQGDSAMYLCASSSGLAGGGETQYFGPGTRLLVL.

The CDR3 here is CASRPGSAGGETQYF. CDR3 DNA: TGTGCCAGCAGGCCCGGGTCAGCGGGGGGGGAGACCCAGTACTTC. The V and J genes are TRBV6-5 and TRBJ2-5; 10 bases are a match to TRBD2. The germline CDR1 and CDR2 sequences are MNHEY and SVGAGI. Unmatched junction bases numbered 9, after V lost 6 bases and J lost 5 bases. The CDR3 runs to 15 residues.

The chain recombines TRBV10-3 with TRBJ2-3; 12 nucleotides align to TRBD1. This CDR3 is 23 amino acids long. Trimming removed 0 bases from V and 0 bases from J; junction bases left unmatched: 19. Germline lookup yields CDR1 ENHRY and CDR2 SYGVKD. The CDR3 DNA reads TGTGCCATCAGTGAGTCGGGGACAGGGGGCTTTGCGGGGGCATTCTCTAGCACAGATACGCAGTATTTT. Protein product: CAISESGTGGFAGAFSSTDTQYF.

The chain links TRBV7-2 to TRBJ2-5, with TRBD2 identical over 8 bases. The junction had 2 bases not matched to a gene; V was cut back by 4 bases and J by 1 base. Germline V lookup: CDR1 SGHTA, CDR2 FQGNSA. This CDR3 has 14 residues. CDR3 nucleotides: TGTGCCAGCAGCTATAGCGGGGTCCAAGAGACCCAGTACTTC. It is translated as CASSYSGVQETQYF.

As to this clone: At one of its ends the junction is not consistent with the germline gene, which may arise from a read error. CDR3 coding DNA: TGCGCCAGCAACCAAAACGGGGCAGATGGCTACACCTTC. Protein product: CASNQNGADGYTF. The J gene is TRBJ1-2, the V gene TRBV4-1; D may be TRBD1 (5 bases). Germline CDR1 MGHRA, CDR2 YSYEKL. The CDR3 runs 13 residues.

V usage is TRBV6-5 and J usage is TRBJ1-2; D remains unclear. Germline assignment: CDR1 MNHEY and CDR2 SVGAGI. The CDR3 extends over 14 amino acids. Between the trimmed V and J ends, which lost 4 bases and 3 bases, there was a span of 12 bases. CDR3 DNA: TGTGCCAGCAGTTCCATGACAAGTTACTATGGCTACACCTTC. Translated, it gives CASSSMTSYYGYTF.

This clone was picked up one time. This chain connects TRBV24-1 to TRBJ1-2; D gene ambiguous. Trimming pared 12 bases from V and 5 bases from J, leaving 15 bases between. The CDR3 contains 12 residues. Germline-derived CDR1 and CDR2 are KGHDR and SFDVKD. CDR3 in amino acids: CAASREGYGYTF. CDR3 sequence (DNA): TGTGCCGCCTCAAGGGAAGGGTATGGCTACACCTTC.

J is TRBJ2-2 and V is TRBV19; 12 bases map to TRBD1. The CDR3 is 13 amino acids. The J segment lost 6 bases and the V segment lost 9 bases, leaving 2 bases of the junction unmatched. Germline V gives CDR1 LNHDA, CDR2 SQIVND (reference sequence). CDR3 sequence (DNA): TGTGCCAGGGGACAGGGGGCGGCCGGGGAGCTGTTTTTT. This sequence encodes CARGQGAAGELFF.

This clone was seen a handful of times. The gene calls are TRBV4-1 and TRBJ1-1; D is unclear. This CDR3 is 16 amino acids long. Germline V lookup: CDR1 MGHRA, CDR2 YSYEKL. V was pared by 4 bases and J by 2 bases, with 17 bases between. The CDR3 reads CASSLLRRGSNTEAFF. The CDR3 nucleotides are TGCGCCAGCAGCCTCCTTCGTCGGGGATCAAACACTGAAGCTTTCTTT.

The J gene is TRBJ1-5, the V gene TRBV12-3 or TRBV12-4; the D is unclear. Trimming pared 5 bases from V and 11 bases from J, leaving 13 bases between. CDR3 size: 12 residues. The CDR3 reads CASSQRPAAQHF. CDR3 in DNA: TGTGCCAGCAGTCAGAGGCCCGCGGCCCAGCATTTT.

This clone showed up just once. The chain links TRBV7-9 to TRBJ1-4; no definite D call. V was trimmed by 2 bases and J by 8 bases, leaving 12 bases between them. This CDR3 contains 14 residues. Per germline, CDR1 SEHNR and CDR2 FQNEAQ (reference sequence). DNA for the CDR3: TGTGCCAGCAGCTTAAGCGTTGACCCAGAAAAACTGTTTTTT. Translated: CASSLSVDPEKLFF. Full variable domain (missing parts from reference TRBV7-9 and TRBJ1-4): DTGVSQNPRHKITKRGQNVTFRCDPISEHNRLYWYRQTLGQGPEFLTYFQNEAQLEKSRLLSDRFSAERPKGSFSTLEIQRTEQGDSAMYLCASSLSVDPEKLFFGSGTQLSVL.